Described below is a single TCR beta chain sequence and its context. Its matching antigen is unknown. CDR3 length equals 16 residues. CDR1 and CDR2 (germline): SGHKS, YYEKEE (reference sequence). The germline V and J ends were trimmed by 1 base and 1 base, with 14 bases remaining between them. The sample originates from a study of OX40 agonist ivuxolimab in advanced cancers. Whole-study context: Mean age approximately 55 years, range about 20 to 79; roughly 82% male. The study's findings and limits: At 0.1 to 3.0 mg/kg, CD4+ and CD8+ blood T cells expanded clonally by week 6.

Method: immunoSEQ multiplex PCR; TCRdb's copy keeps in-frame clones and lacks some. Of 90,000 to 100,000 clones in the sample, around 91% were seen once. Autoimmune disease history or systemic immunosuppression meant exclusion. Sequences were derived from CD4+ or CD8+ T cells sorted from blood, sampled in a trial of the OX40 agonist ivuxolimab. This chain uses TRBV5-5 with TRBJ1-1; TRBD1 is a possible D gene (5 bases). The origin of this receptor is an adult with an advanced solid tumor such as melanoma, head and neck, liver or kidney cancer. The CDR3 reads CASSLTSREQNTEAFF. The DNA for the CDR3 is TGTGCCAGCAGCTTGACTTCCAGGGAACAGAACACTGAAGCTTTCTTT.